The present entry profiles one T cell receptor (beta chain) with its context. The antigen remains undetermined. This specimen belongs to a study of graft-versus-host responses after intestinal transplantation. Study information: Anti-thymocyte globulin induction preceded roughly 3 years of tacrolimus and steroid maintenance in all recipients.

TCRdb keeps only in-frame clones here, not all; method: immunoSEQ multiplex PCR. The table lists about 73,000 clones, almost 90% of them singletons, with about 4% in the top ten. The V end was cut by 1 base, the J end by 7 bases, with 8 bases between. In germline, CDR1 is SGHTA, CDR2 FQGTGA. CDR3 length equals 14 residues. General study results and limits: Subjects displaying graft-donor T cell macrochimerism possessed elevated graft-versus-host to host-versus-graft clonal ratios inside allografts. Early declines in HvG clones that occurred post-transplant were associated with peak circulating GvH clone levels. Some GvH clones appeared in ileal mucosa or blood before recipient bone marrow.

V usage is TRBV7-3 and J usage is TRBJ1-6; possible D gene TRBD1, 6 bases. Source: unstimulated CD8+ T cells sorted from spleen or lymph node cells, taken before transplant. The receptor comes from a human donor who was the organ donor for an intestinal transplant. CDR3 sequence reads: CASSLIRGNSPLHF. The CDR3 DNA is TGTGCCAGCAGCTTAATCAGGGGCAATTCACCCCTCCACTTT.